The 24 T cell receptor beta chains reported below all come from one sample, sequenced in a study of T cell responses to AZD1222 COVID-19 vaccine. The assay was immunoSEQ multiplex PCR, and TCRdb's table has in-frame clones only and misses some. In the table there are over 150,000 clones, about nine tenths of which are singletons. This specimen consisted of peripheral blood, obtained on day 0 of AZD1222 vaccination. The source of these receptors is an adult in good health.

The gene calls are TRBV2 and TRBJ2-1; unclear D gene. Germline V gene sequence: CDR1 SNHLY, CDR2 FYNNEI. V lost 6 bases and J lost 4, with 10 bases in between. This CDR3 comprises 13 residues. The CDR3 sequence: CASSFTFYNEQFF. CDR3 in DNA: TGTGCCAGCAGCTTTACCTTTTACAATGAGCAGTTCTTC.

The chain couples TRBV28 to TRBJ2-3; tentatively, D is TRBD2 (6 bases). This CDR3 spans 17 amino acids. CDR1 MDHEN and CDR2 SYDVKM come from the germline V gene. V dropped 6 bases and J dropped 4 bases, with 23 bases sitting between them. The CDR3 reads CASSLGGGRRGADTQYF. The CDR3 DNA reads as TGTGCCAGCAGCCTCGGTGGGGGTAGGCGGGGCGCAGATACGCAGTATTTT.

The genes are TRBV3-1 (or the pseudogene TRBV3-2) and TRBJ2-7; D not resolved. The ends were cut back, 1 base at V and 3 bases at J, with 7 bases in the middle. Germline CDR1 and CDR2: LGHDT and YNNKEL (reference sequence). CDR3 length equals 13 residues. CDR3 sequence (DNA): TGTGCCAGCAGCCAAGGCAGTTTCTACGAGCAGTACTTC. Encoded protein: CASSQGSFYEQYF.

The chain is built from TRBV10-3 and TRBJ1-6, with no clear D. In germline, CDR1 is ENHRY, CDR2 SYGVKD. V was clipped by 3 bases and J by 4 bases, with 10 bases between them. The CDR3 sequence is 15 residues long. The CDR3 bases are TGTGCCATCAGTGATGGCTGGGAATATAATTCACCCCTCCACTTT. It codes for CAISDGWEYNSPLHF.

The V gene is TRBV5-6, the J gene TRBJ2-7, with 9 bases lining up with TRBD1. Germline V gene sequence: CDR1 SGHDT, CDR2 YYEEEE. CDR3 length: 15 residues. Losses at the gene ends were 4 bases for V and 1 base for J; bases not matched to a gene: 6. In nucleotides, the CDR3 is TGTGCCAGCAGCGGAAGGGACAGGGTTTCCTACGAGCAGTACTTC. It encodes CASSGRDRVSYEQYF. The entire variable domain, with the rest obtained from reference TRBV5-6 and TRBJ2-7, is as follows: DAGVTQSPTHLIKTRGQQVTLRCSPKSGHDTVSWYQQALGQGPQFIFQYYEEEERQRGNFPDRFSGHQFPNYSSELNVNALLLGDSALYLCASSGRDRVSYEQYFGPGTRLTVT.

The J gene is TRBJ1-2, the V gene TRBV9; unclear D gene. The CDR3 sequence is 12 residues long. CDR1 and CDR2 from the germline V gene are SGDLS and YYNGEE. V lost 5 bases, J lost 3 bases, and 8 bases lay in between. CDR3 in DNA: TGTGCCAGCAGTTTGGTACACTATGGCTACACCTTC. Encoded protein: CASSLVHYGYTF.

With respect to this clone: Different DNA sequences within this sample yield the same CDR3. CDR3 sequence: CSAGGGNTEAFF. For the CDR3, the DNA is TGCAGCGCCGGAGGGGGGAACACTGAAGCTTTCTTT. The chain joins TRBV29-1 to TRBJ1-1, with D possibly TRBD1 on 6 matching bases. The V end lost 7 bases, the J end lost 1 base, and 10 bases lay between the germline ends. This CDR3 is built from 12 residues. Germline V gene lookup returns CDR1 SQVTM and CDR2 ANQGSEA. The complete variable domain, with remaining parts taken from reference TRBV29-1 and TRBJ1-1, reads SAVISQKPSRDICQRGTSLTIQCQVDSQVTMMFWYRQQPGQSLTLIATANQGSEATYESGFVIDKFPISRPNLTFSTLTVSNMSPEDSSIYLCSAGGGNTEAFFGQGTRLTVV.

The chain has TRBV7-9 and TRBJ2-1; D might be TRBD1 (7 bases). V was clipped by 5 bases and J by 5 bases, with 19 bases between them. The germline CDR1 and CDR2 sequences are SEHNR and FQNEAQ (reference sequence). CDR3 length equals 16 residues. In DNA form, the CDR3 reads TGTGCCAGCAGCCAGGGGGGACAACGAGGCGACAATGAGCAGTTCTTC. It yields the protein CASSQGGQRGDNEQFF.

This clone was seen just once. The CDR3 spells CASSLRGGTGVLNTEAFF. Written as DNA, the CDR3 is TGTGCCAGCAGCTTAAGAGGGGGGACAGGGGTCCTGAACACTGAAGCTTTCTTT. V is TRBV7-2 and J is TRBJ1-1; 10 bases line up with TRBD1. This CDR3 has 18 residues. Germline V gene lookup returns CDR1 SGHTA and CDR2 FQGNSA. J lost 0 bases, V lost 2 bases, and 9 bases had no gene match.

The V gene is TRBV4-3, the J gene TRBJ1-2, with D hard to call. Per germline, CDR1 LGHNA and CDR2 YSLEER. Trimming cost V 4 bases and J 3 bases, with 9 bases left between them. The CDR3 spans 13 residues. The CDR3 coding sequence is TGCGCCAGCAGCCCTCAAGGGTACTATGGCTACACCTTC. Translating gives CASSPQGYYGYTF.

The CDR3 sequence is CASSPSPGQPQHF. DNA for the CDR3: TGTGCCAGCAGTCCCTCCCCGGGGCAGCCCCAGCATTTT. The rearrangement uses TRBV6-5 and TRBJ1-5, with no clear D. CDR3 length equals 13 residues. CDR1 and CDR2 (germline): MNHEY, SVGAGI. V was shortened by 5 bases and J by 7 bases, with 12 bases between the two germline ends.

This clone was counted a single time. The chain recombines TRBV7-2 with TRBJ1-3; D perhaps matches TRBD1 (5 bases). CDR1 is SGHTA, CDR2 FQGNSA, per germline. With 0 bases removed from V and 1 base from J, the gap between germline ends came to 13 bases. CDR3 length equals 17 residues. The CDR3 spells CASSLAVGRPSGNTIYF. In DNA, the CDR3 is TGTGCCAGCAGCTTAGCGGTGGGGCGTCCGTCTGGAAACACCATATATTTT.

The rearrangement links TRBV7-2 to TRBJ2-7; the D gene is possibly TRBD1 (6 bases). Germline-derived CDR1 and CDR2 are SGHTA and FQGNSA. The CDR3 runs 13 residues. V lost 5 bases, J lost 5 bases, and 13 bases lay in between. The CDR3 is CASSPGRGDEQYF. The CDR3 region has the DNA TGTGCCAGCAGCCCGGGCAGGGGCGACGAGCAGTACTTC.

The rearrangement links TRBV28 to TRBJ1-2; D perhaps matches TRBD1 (6 bases). The V and J ends lost 6 bases and 0 bases respectively, with 14 bases between them. Germline V lookup: CDR1 MDHEN, CDR2 SYDVKM. CDR3 size: 15 residues. The CDR3 DNA follows: TGTGCCAGCAGACCTGGTGGGGACACTAACTATGGCTACACCTTC. Translated, it gives CASRPGGDTNYGYTF.

This chain uses TRBV6-6 with TRBJ2-3, with TRBD2 matching 10 bases. Germline V gene lookup returns CDR1 MNHNY and CDR2 SVGAGI (reference sequence). The J segment lost 6 bases and the V segment lost 2 bases, leaving 8 bases of the junction unmatched. This CDR3 is 16 amino acids long. The CDR3 nucleotides read TGTGCCAGCAGTTACCCGCAGCGGGGGGGCCGCGATACGCAGTATTTT. Translated, it gives CASSYPQRGGRDTQYF.

The chain employs TRBV2 and TRBJ1-5; 9 bases align to TRBD1. The CDR3 spans 14 residues. Germline CDR1 and CDR2: SNHLY and FYNNEI. The trim removed 4 bases at V and 13 bases at J, leaving 11 bases unmatched. The CDR3 is CASSVNSETGGQHF. CDR3 nucleotides: TGTGCCAGCAGTGTGAATTCAGAGACAGGGGGGCAGCATTTT.

The chain couples TRBV28 to TRBJ1-2; D not certain. CDR1 MDHEN and CDR2 SYDVKM come from the germline V gene. The CDR3 runs 11 residues. V lost 8 bases and J 5 bases, leaving 9 bases between the germline ends. CDR3 sequence: CASGNPYGYTF. CDR3 bases: TGTGCCAGCGGGAACCCGTATGGCTACACCTTC.

The genes are TRBV18 and TRBJ1-1; D is perhaps TRBD1 (6 bases). V was pared by 5 bases and J by 5 bases, with 21 bases between. This CDR3 is built from 16 residues. CDR1 and CDR2 from the germline V gene are KGHSH and LQKENI. In nucleotides, the CDR3 is TGTGCCAGCTCAGCCGCCGGCATAGGGGGAGGGACTGAAGCTTTCTTT. Translating gives CASSAAGIGGGTEAFF.

The rearrangement links TRBV7-8 to TRBJ1-5, with D possibly being TRBD1 (5 bases). Germline V gene data show CDR1 as SGHVS and CDR2 as FQNEAQ. V lost 5 bases and J lost 0, with 14 bases in between. The CDR3 consists of 16 residues. The CDR3 region is CASSPGGGGSNQPQHF. In DNA, the CDR3 is TGTGCCAGCAGCCCAGGTGGGGGGGGTAGCAATCAGCCCCAGCATTTT.

This rearrangement joins TRBV27 to TRBJ1-5; no firm D call. The V end was cut by 4 bases, the J end by 7 bases, with 17 bases between. CDR1 is MNHEY, CDR2 SMNVEV, per germline (reference sequence). The CDR3 is 15 residues long. CDR3 DNA: TGTGCCAGCAGTTCCATACCCCCAGGTGGACAGCCCCAGCATTTT. Protein sequence: CASSSIPPGGQPQHF.

The genes are TRBV19 and TRBJ2-5, with D perhaps TRBD2 (6 bases). Trimming cost V 5 bases and J 1 base, with 11 bases left between them. Germline V CDR1 and CDR2: LNHDA, SQIVND (reference sequence). The CDR3 totals 14 residues. CDR3 sequence reads: CASSSRGSQETQYF. The CDR3, as DNA: TGTGCCAGTAGTTCTCGGGGGAGCCAAGAGACCCAGTACTTC.

This rearrangement joins TRBV27 to TRBJ1-1, with TRBD1 as a possible D gene (5 bases). Per the germline V gene, CDR1 is MNHEY and CDR2 is SMNVEV (reference sequence). The CDR3 extends over 14 amino acids. Trimming removed 7 bases from V and 2 bases from J, with 14 bases in between. DNA of the CDR3: TGTGCCAGCATCACTTTTGGGGGAAACACTGAAGCTTTCTTT. It is translated as CASITFGGNTEAFF.

The chain recombines TRBV27 with TRBJ2-7; 7 bases are shared with TRBD1. The J segment lost 1 base and the V segment lost 3 bases, leaving 3 bases of the junction unmatched. Per the germline V gene, CDR1 is MNHEY and CDR2 is SMNVEV (reference sequence). The CDR3 is 14 amino acids. The CDR3 is CASSFSRGSYEQYF. CDR3 bases: TGTGCCAGCAGTTTCAGCAGGGGGTCCTACGAGCAGTACTTC.

The rearrangement links TRBV13 to TRBJ1-5; a weak D match, TRBD1 (5 bases). The germline V and J ends were trimmed by 2 bases and 9 bases, with 8 bases remaining between them. Germline V gives CDR1 PRHDT, CDR2 FYEKMQ (reference sequence). This CDR3 comprises 12 residues. Here the CDR3 reads CASSLFRGPQHF. CDR3 coding DNA: TGTGCCAGCAGCTTATTTAGGGGGCCCCAGCATTTT. The full variable domain, its missing parts supplied by reference TRBV13 and TRBJ1-5, is AAGVIQSPRHLIKEKRETATLKCYPIPRHDTVYWYQQGPGQDPQFLISFYEKMQSDKGSIPDRFSAQQFSDYHSELNMSSLELGDSALYFCASSLFRGPQHFGDGTRLSIL.